This entry features one T cell receptor (beta chain) sequence. The sample originates from a study of regulatory T cells in long-lasting Graves disease. Study as a whole: To qualify as persistent, Graves' disease required over 5 years of antithyroid drugs with positive TSH receptor antibodies.

Time point defined: persistent/refractory GD, antithyroid drugs over 5 years with positive TRAb. There was RNA extracted from PBMCs, and the TCR library was made from it. Doctors identified Graves' disease using the American Thyroid Association guidelines. Roughly 10 milliliters of peripheral blood went into EDTA tubes. Construction of TCR beta libraries relied on iRepertoire HTBI primers and on Arm-PCR targeting CDR3 regions. TCRdb re-analysed the multiplex PCR reads in MiXCR, keeping a single row per CDR3 protein. The table records fewer than 400,000 distinct CDR3 sequences, roughly 20% of them present only once. The sample was peripheral blood mononuclear cells (PBMCs), taken when the disease was refractory, from a patient treated with antithyroid drugs. This TCR was recovered from a female donor with Graves disease.

CDR3 in amino acids: CASSYMPLTGTGGDTQYF. CDR3 coding DNA: TGTGCCAGCAGTTACATGCCTTTAACCGGGACAGGGGGTGATACGCAGTATTTT. This chain joins TRBV6-5 and TRBJ2-3, with 11 bases matching TRBD1. The V and J ends lost 2 bases and 6 bases, in that order; junction bases with no gene match: 13. Germline V lookup: CDR1 MNHEY, CDR2 SVGAGI. This CDR3 has 18 amino acids.